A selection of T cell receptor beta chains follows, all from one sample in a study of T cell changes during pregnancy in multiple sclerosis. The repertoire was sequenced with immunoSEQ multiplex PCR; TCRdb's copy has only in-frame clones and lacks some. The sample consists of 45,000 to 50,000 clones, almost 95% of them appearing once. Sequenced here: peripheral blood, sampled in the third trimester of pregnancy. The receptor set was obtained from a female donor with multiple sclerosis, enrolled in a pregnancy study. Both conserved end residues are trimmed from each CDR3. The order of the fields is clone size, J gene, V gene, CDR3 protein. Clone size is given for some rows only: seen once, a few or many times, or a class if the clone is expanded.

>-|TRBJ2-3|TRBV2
ASRSRRLAGRTDTQY
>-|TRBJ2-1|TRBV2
ASVLVSNEQF
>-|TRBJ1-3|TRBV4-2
ASSHRGSGNTIY
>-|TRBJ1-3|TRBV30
AWTKDRGRTGNTIY
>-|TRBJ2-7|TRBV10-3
AISSTTSGTYEQY
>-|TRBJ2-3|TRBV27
ASSFYTTDTQY
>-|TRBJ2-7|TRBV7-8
ASSLTQGARYEQY
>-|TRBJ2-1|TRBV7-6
ASSSGLAGVGEQF
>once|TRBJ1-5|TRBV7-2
ASSLNEWGGNQPQH
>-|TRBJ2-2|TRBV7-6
ASSLVVTGGAQAGELF
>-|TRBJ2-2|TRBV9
ASSPVAGTGELF
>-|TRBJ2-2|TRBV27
ASSLRAGSNTGELF
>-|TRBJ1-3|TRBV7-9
ASSSTDYSSGNTIY
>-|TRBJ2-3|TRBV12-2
ASRPHREAGVGGGTDTQY
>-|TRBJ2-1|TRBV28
ASSLLDRDYNEQF
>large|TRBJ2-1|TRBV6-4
ASSDSGRDEQF
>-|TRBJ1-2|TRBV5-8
ASSFFGQGDGYT
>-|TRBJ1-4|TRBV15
ATSRDRGRGNEKLF
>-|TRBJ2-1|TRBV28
ASRVRSSYNEQF
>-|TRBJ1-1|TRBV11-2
ASSLGMNTEAF
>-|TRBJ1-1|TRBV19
ASSIEGVNTEAF
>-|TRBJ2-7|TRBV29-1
SARVAGGWEQY
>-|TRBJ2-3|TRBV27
ASTGGSDTQY
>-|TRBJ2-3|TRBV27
ASTRDRGTDTQY
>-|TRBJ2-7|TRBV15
ATSRDLAVGGGGPPYEQY
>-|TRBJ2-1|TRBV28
ASMPAGTLSEQF
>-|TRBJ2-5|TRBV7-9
ASSLGTSGRAETQY
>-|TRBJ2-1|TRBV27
ASGWTGGTEQF
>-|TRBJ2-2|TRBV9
ASSAYGTSASGELF
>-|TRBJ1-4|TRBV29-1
SVVTGLGKKLF
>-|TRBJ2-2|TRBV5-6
ASSSEGTGELF
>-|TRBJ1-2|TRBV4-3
ASSQDKQVHYGYT
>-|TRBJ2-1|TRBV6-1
ASSEGEYNEQF
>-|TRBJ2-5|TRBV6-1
ASSEAAGWETQY
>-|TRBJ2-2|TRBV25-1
ASRMGDKHTGELF
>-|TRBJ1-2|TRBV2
ASTHRGQDYGYT
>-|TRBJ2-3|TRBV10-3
AISTHWDTAGTQY
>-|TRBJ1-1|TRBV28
ASSFTGLGATEAF
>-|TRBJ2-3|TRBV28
ASSHPRGYTDTQY
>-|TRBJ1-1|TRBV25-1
ASSESQGGRTEAF
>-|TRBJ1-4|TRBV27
ASSLVGQGNEKLF
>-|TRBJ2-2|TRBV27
ASSSRGPGELF
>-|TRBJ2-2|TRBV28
ASRGTSVGTGELF
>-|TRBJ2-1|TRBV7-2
ASSSIGTTNNEQF
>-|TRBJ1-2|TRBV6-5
ASSSTGVDYGYT
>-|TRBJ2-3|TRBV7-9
ASRPRSTDTQY
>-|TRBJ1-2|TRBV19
ASSVGTGAQNYGYT
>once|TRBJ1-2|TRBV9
ASSVERTGRTGYT
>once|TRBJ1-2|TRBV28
ASSFGQGAFYGYT